The T cell receptor beta chain under discussion was sequenced for a study of blood T cells in healthy people across ages. Worth noting for this clonotype: Its specificity is not known.

Study-wide results and limits: Because donor CMV status was unknown, expanded clonotype changes were possibly confounded. Samples with more naive T cells showed higher observed beta diversity.

Next came a second PCR, run for about 7 to 12 cycles, which used a sample-barcoded 5' primer along with a J-beta primer mix. Individual samples furnished no less than 3 million CDR3-containing paired-end reads apiece. TCRdb itself ran the 5' RACE reads through MiXCR, one entry per CDR3 protein. The sample contains approximately 770,000 distinct CDR3 sequences, roughly 60% of which appear only once. The CDR3 totals 11 residues. The V end was cut by 6 bases, the J end by 0 bases, with 5 bases between. Germline V gene data show CDR1 as SQVTM and CDR2 as ANQGSEA. The chain has TRBV29-1 and TRBJ2-5; D remains ambiguous. Sequences were obtained from blood. The receptor's source is a man aged 25 to 40 in good health. This chain's CDR3 is CSVLYQETQYF. CDR3 bases: TGCAGCGTATTGTACCAAGAGACCCAGTACTTC.